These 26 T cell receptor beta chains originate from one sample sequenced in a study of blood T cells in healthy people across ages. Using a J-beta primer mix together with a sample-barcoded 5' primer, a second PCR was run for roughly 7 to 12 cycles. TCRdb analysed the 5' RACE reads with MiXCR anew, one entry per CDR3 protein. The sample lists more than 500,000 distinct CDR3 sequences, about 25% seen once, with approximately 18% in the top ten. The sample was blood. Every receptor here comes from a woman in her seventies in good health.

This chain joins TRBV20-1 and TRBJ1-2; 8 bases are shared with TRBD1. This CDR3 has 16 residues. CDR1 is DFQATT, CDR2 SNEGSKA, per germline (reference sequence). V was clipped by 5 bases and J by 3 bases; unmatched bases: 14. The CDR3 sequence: CSAADRGGPQYYGYTF. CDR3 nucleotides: TGCAGTGCTGCAGACAGGGGAGGCCCTCAATACTATGGCTACACCTTC.

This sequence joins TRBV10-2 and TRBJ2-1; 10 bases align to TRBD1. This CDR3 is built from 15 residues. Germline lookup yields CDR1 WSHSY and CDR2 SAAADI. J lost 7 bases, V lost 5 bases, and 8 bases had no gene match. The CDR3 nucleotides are TGCGCCAGCAGTACTGACAGGGGGCCTTGGAATGAGCAGTTCTTC. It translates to CASSTDRGPWNEQFF.

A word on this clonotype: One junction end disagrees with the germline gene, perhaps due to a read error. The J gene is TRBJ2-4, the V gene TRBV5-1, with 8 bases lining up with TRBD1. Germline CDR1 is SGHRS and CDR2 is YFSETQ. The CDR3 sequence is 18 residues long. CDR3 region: CVSSRGQGRTNAKNIQYF. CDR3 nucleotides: TGCGTCAGCAGCCGAGGACAGGGACGAACCAACGCCAAAAACATTCAGTACTTC.

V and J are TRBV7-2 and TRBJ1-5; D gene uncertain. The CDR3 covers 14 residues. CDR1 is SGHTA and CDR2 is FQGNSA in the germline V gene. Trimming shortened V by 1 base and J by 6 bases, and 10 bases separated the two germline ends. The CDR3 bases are TGTGCCAGCAGCTTAGAGGACGGATTTCAGCCCCAGCATTTT. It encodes CASSLEDGFQPQHF.

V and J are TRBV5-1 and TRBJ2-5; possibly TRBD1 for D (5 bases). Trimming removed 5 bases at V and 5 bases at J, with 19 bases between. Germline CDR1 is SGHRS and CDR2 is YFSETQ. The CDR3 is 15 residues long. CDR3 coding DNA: TGCGCCAGCAGTTTCCAAGGGCACCGACAGGAGACCCAGTACTTC. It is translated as CASSFQGHRQETQYF.

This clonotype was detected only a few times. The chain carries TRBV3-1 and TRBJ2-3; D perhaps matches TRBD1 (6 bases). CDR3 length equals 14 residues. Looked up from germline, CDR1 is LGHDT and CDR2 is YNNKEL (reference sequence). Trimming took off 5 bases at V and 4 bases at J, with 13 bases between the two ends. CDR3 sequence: CASSTPGQADTQYF. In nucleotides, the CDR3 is TGTGCCAGCAGCACACCGGGACAAGCAGATACGCAGTATTTT.

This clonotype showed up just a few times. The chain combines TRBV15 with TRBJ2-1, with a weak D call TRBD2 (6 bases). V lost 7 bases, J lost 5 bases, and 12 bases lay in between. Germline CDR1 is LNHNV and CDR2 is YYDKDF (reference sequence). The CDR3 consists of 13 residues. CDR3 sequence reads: CATTRGYNNEQFF. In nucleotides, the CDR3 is TGTGCCACCACACGGGGGTACAACAATGAGCAGTTCTTC.

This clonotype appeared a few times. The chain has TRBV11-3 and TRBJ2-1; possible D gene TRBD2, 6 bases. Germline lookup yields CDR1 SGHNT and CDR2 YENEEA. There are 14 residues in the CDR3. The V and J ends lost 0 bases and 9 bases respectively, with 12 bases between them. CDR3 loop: CASSLDLLSGEQFF. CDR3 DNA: TGTGCCAGCAGCTTAGATCTTCTTAGCGGTGAGCAGTTCTTC.

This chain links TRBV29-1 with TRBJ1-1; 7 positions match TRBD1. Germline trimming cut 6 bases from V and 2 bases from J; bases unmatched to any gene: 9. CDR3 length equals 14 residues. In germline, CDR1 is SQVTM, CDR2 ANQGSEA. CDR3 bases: TGCAGCGTGCGTACCAGGACAGGAAACACTGAAGCTTTCTTT. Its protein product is CSVRTRTGNTEAFF.

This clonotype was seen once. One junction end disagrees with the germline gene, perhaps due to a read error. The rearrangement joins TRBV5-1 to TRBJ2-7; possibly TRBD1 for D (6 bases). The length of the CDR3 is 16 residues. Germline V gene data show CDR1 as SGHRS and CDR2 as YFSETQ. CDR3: CASTPGHLPSSYEQYF. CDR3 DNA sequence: TGCGCCAGCACCCCGGGACACCTCCCGAGCTCCTACGAGCAATACTTC. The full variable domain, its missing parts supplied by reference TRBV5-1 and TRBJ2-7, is KAGVTQTPRYLIKTRGQQVTLSCSPISGHRSVSWYQQTPGQGLQFLFEYFSETQRNKGNFPGRFSGRQFSNSRSEMNVSTLELGDSALYLCASTPGHLPSSYEQYFGPGTRLTVT.

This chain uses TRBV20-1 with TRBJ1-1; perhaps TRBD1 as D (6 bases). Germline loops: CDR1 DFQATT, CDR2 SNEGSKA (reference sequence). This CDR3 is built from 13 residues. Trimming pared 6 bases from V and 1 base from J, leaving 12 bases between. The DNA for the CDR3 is TGCAGTGCAACCCCGGACAGGAACACTGAAGCTTTCTTT. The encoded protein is CSATPDRNTEAFF.

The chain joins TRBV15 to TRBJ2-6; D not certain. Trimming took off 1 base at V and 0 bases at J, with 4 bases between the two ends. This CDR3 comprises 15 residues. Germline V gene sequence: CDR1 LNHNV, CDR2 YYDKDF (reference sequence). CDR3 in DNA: TGTGCCACCAGCAGAGCAGGCTCTGGGGCCAACGTCCTGACTTTC. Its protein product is CATSRAGSGANVLTF.

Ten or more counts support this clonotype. CDR3 bases: TGTGCTAGTGGTTTGGACGGGACAGGAGCTTTCTTT. Protein product: CASGLDGTGAFF. The chain has TRBV12-5 and TRBJ1-1, with 8 bases aligning to TRBD1. The V gene end was trimmed by 1 base and the J gene end by 10 bases; junction bases not matched to a gene: 2. The CDR3 extends over 12 amino acids. Looked up from germline, CDR1 is LGHNT and CDR2 is FRNRAP.

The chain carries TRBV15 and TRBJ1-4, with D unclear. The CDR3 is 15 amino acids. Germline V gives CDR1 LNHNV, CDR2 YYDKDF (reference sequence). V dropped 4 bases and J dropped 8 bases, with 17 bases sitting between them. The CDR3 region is CATSIASMTREKLFF. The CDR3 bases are TGTGCCACCAGCATAGCGTCAATGACTCGCGAAAAACTGTTTTTT.

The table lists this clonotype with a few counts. Here the CDR3 DNA reads TGCGCCAGCAGCCAAGATGCCCAGTCCGGAAACACCATATATTTT. It is translated as CASSQDAQSGNTIYF. The chain recombines TRBV4-3 with TRBJ1-3; D remains ambiguous. Trimming cost V 0 bases and J 4 bases, with 10 bases left between them. This CDR3 has 15 residues. From germline, CDR1 is LGHNA and CDR2 YSLEER.

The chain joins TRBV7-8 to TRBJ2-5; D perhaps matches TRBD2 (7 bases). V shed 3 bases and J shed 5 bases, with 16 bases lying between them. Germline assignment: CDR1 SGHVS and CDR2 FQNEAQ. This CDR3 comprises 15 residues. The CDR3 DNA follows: TGTGCCAGCAGCTTCACCACGGGGGGCGTGGAGACCCAGTACTTC. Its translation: CASSFTTGGVETQYF.

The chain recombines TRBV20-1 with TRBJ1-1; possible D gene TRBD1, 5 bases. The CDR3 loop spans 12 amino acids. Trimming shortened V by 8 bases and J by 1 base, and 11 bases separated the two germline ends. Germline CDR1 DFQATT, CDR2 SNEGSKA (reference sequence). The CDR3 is CSTYTGNTEAFF. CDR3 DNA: TGCAGTACTTATACAGGGAACACTGAAGCTTTCTTT.

The CDR3 region is CASSQRDRQETQYF. CDR3 in DNA: TGTGCCAGCAGCCAGAGGGACAGGCAAGAGACCCAGTACTTC. This rearrangement joins TRBV7-9 to TRBJ2-5, with TRBD1 matching 8 bases. The CDR3 runs 14 residues. Germline V gene data show CDR1 as SEHNR and CDR2 as FQNEAQ (reference sequence). V trimming: 5 bases; J trimming: 2 bases; junction bases outside the gene matches: 4.

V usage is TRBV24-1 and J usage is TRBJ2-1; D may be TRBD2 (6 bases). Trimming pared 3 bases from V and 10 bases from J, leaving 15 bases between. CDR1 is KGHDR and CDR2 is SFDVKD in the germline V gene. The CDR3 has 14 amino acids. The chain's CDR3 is CATSDQGGLREQFF. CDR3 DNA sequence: TGTGCCACCAGTGATCAAGGAGGGCTGCGGGAGCAGTTCTTC.

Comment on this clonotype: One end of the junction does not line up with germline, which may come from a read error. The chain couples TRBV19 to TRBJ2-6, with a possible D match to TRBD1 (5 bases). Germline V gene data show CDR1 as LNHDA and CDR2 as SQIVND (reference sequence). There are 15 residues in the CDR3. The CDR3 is CASRGSYSGANVPTF. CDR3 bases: TGTGCCAGTAGAGGGTCTTATTCTGGGGCCAACGTCCCGACTTTC. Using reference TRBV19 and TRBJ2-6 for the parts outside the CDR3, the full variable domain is DGGITQSPKYLFRKEGQNVTLSCEQNLNHDAMYWYRQDPGQGLRLIYYSQIVNDFQKGDIAEGYSVSREKKESFPLTVTSAQKNPTAFYLCASRGSYSGANVPTFGAGSRLTVL.

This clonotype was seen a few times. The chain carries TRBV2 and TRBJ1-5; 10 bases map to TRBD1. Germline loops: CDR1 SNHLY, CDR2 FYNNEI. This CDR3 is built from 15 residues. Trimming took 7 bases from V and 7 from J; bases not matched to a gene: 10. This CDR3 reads CASTMRQGAGQPQHF. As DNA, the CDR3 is TGTGCCAGCACCATGAGACAGGGGGCAGGGCAGCCCCAGCATTTT. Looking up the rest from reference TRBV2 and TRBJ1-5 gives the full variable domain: EPEVTQTPSHQVTQMGQEVILRCVPISNHLYFYWYRQILGQKVEFLVSFYNNEISEKSEIFDDQFSVERPDGSNFTLKIRSTKLEDSAMYFCASTMRQGAGQPQHFGDGTRLSIL.

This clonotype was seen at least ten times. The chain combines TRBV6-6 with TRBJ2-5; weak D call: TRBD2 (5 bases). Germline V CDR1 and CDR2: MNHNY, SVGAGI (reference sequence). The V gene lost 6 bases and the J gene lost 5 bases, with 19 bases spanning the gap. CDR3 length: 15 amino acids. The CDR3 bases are TGTGCCAGCAGCCTCCCCGGACTCCAGTCGGAGACCCAGTACTTC. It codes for CASSLPGLQSETQYF.

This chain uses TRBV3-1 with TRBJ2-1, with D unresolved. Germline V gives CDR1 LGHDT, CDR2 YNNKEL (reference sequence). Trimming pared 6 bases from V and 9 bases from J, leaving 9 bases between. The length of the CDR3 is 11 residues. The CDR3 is CASRTGPEQFF. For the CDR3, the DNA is TGTGCCAGCAGGACCGGTCCTGAGCAGTTCTTC.

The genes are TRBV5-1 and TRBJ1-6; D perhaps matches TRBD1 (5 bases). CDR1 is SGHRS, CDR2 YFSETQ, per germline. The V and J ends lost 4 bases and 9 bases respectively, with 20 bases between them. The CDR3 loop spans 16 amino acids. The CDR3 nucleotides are TGCGCCAGCAGCCCTGGGACTCCTTCAAGGGGTTCACCCCTCCACTTT. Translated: CASSPGTPSRGSPLHF.

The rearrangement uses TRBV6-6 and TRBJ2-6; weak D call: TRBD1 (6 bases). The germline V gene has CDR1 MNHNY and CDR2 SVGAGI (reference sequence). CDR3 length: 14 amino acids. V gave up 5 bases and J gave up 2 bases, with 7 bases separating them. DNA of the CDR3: TGTGCCAGCAGTCGGACAGCTGGGGCCAACGTCCTGACTTTC. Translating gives CASSRTAGANVLTF.

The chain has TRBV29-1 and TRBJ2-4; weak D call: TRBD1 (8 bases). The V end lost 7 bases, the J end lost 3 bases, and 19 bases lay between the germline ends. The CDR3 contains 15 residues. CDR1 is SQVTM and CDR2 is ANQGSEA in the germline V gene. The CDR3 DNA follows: TGCAGCGGCTACAGGGGGTGGGGGGGCAAAAACATTCAGTACTTC. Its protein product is CSGYRGWGGKNIQYF.